This passage covers 2 T cell receptor beta chains from one sample sequenced in a study of CD8 T cells in ankylosing spondylitis. Each CDR3 protein gets one entry after TCRdb re-called the 5' RACE reads with MiXCR. The table includes 500,000 or so distinct CDR3 sequences, 5.3% detected once. Study-wide findings and caveats: Ankylosing spondylitis blood appeared to be characterized by a TCR beta motif of 8 or 9 highly homologous variants.

Antigen specificity for these receptors is unknown. The material sequenced was blood, either unsorted or a sorted T cell fraction (not recorded which). The receptors were sampled from a male donor with ankylosing spondylitis.

This clonotype was seen ten or more times. The chain uses TRBV7-2 and TRBJ2-7; the match to TRBD1 covers 7 bases. Germline V gene data show CDR1 as SGHTA and CDR2 as FQGNSA. The CDR3 is 16 amino acids. The V gene end was trimmed by 3 bases and the J gene end by 7 bases; junction bases not matched to a gene: 15. The CDR3 spells CASSLSLGTAIGEQYF. The CDR3 region has the DNA TGTGCCAGCAGCTTGTCTCTTGGGACAGCGATAGGGGAGCAGTACTTC.

This clonotype was counted at least ten times. This chain uses TRBV20-1 with TRBJ1-1, with TRBD1 matching over 12 bases. Trimming at V came to 6 bases and at J to 4 bases, leaving 6 bases not matched to a gene. The CDR3 has 14 residues. Looked up from germline, CDR1 is DFQATT and CDR2 is SNEGSKA (reference sequence). The CDR3 DNA sequence: TGCAGTGCCGGGACAGGGGGCGAGGTCACTGAAGCTTTCTTT. Residues: CSAGTGGEVTEAFF.